This TCR beta chain was profiled in a study of blood T cell repertoires in COVID-19. For the study at large: The United States, Italy and Spain supplied acute and convalescent COVID-19 samples. PBMCs, B-cell-depleted T cells, or T cells were the source of the cDNA or gDNA that made up the material.

Germline CDR1 is LNHDA and CDR2 is SQIVND (reference sequence). The CDR3 is 15 amino acids. Trimming removed 3 bases from V and 4 bases from J, with 13 bases in between. Methods used by the authors: Reference gene primer amplification gave estimated nucleated cell counts. Libraries were prepared by immunoSEQ multiplex PCR; TCRdb keeps only in-frame clonotypes and omits some of them. From that table come the V and J calls and clone size; the DNA was used to work out D and trimming. Of 210,000 or so clones in the sample, about nine tenths were seen once. The source is a woman in her forties with acute or convalescent COVID-19. The sequencing input was peripheral blood. This chain joins TRBV19 and TRBJ1-5, with D uncertain. CDR3 in DNA: TGTGCCAGTAGTATGGTCGCAGGTGCGAATCAGCCCCAGCATTTT. It encodes CASSMVAGANQPQHF.